These 28 T cell receptor beta chains originate from one sample sequenced in a study of identical twins. MiXCR was run by TCRdb on the 5' RACE reads, yielding one entry per CDR3 protein. The sample includes about 700,000 distinct CDR3 sequences, roughly 6% seen only once; the top ten take 1.5% to 2%. Sequenced input: naive T cells sorted from blood. These receptors all come from a man in his late teens or twenties in good health.

This clonotype was observed at least ten times. The chain recombines TRBV20-1 with TRBJ2-7; D is unresolved. V was pared by 1 base and J by 4 bases, with 14 bases between. From germline, CDR1 is DFQATT and CDR2 SNEGSKA (reference sequence). This CDR3 has 14 amino acids. CDR3 bases: TGCAGTGCTAGAGCCCCCGTTTCCGGGTACGAGCAGTACTTC. Translating gives CSARAPVSGYEQYF.

This clonotype came up a few times. This chain links TRBV20-1 with TRBJ2-1; 10 nucleotides agree with TRBD2. Trimming took 5 bases from V and 9 from J; bases not matched to a gene: 10. Germline CDR1 DFQATT, CDR2 SNEGSKA (reference sequence). CDR3 length: 14 residues. DNA of the CDR3: TGCAGTGCTCCCTGGCTAGCGGGAGCGATTGAGCAGTTCTTC. Its translation: CSAPWLAGAIEQFF.

The CDR3 DNA reads as TGTGCCAGCAGCTACCGGGACAGGCCGGAAGTAAACTATAATTCACCCCTCCACTTT. This codes for CASSYRDRPEVNYNSPLHF. J is TRBJ1-6 and V is TRBV11-1; TRBD1 agrees at 8 bases. The V segment lost 4 bases and the J segment 3 bases; nucleotides outside the gene matches: 14. The CDR3 loop spans 19 amino acids. CDR1 and CDR2 (germline): SGHAT, FQDESV (reference sequence).

This clonotype was counted ten times or more. This chain uses TRBV20-1 with TRBJ2-5; D assignment may be TRBD1 or TRBD2 (6 bases each). The CDR3 has 10 residues. V was cut by 6 bases and J by 9 bases, with 11 bases left in between. Germline assignment: CDR1 DFQATT and CDR2 SNEGSKA (reference sequence). In nucleotides, the CDR3 is TGCAGTGCGACAAGGGGGGCCCAGTACTTC. Amino acid sequence: CSATRGAQYF.

Only a few counts were recorded for this clonotype. This chain links TRBV15 with TRBJ2-5; no clear D. The V gene lost 0 bases and the J gene lost 4 bases, with 6 bases spanning the gap. CDR1 and CDR2 from the germline V gene are LNHNV and YYDKDF (reference sequence). This CDR3 has 13 residues. The DNA of the CDR3 is TGTGCCACCAGCAGAGACGATGGAGAGACCCAGTACTTC. It encodes CATSRDDGETQYF.

This clonotype was seen ten or more times. This chain links TRBV6-1 with TRBJ2-2, with D perhaps given as TRBD1 or TRBD2 (5 bases each). Germline loops: CDR1 MNHNS, CDR2 SASEGT. The CDR3 has 15 amino acids. The CDR3 is CATLIGAENTGELFF. In nucleotides, the CDR3 is TGTGCTACTCTAATCGGGGCGGAGAACACCGGGGAGCTGTTTTTT.

In this sample, this clonotype turned up many times. This chain joins TRBV29-1 and TRBJ1-3; D is ambiguous. CDR3 size: 12 residues. V was trimmed by 6 bases and J by 0 bases, leaving 6 bases between them. From germline, CDR1 is SQVTM and CDR2 ANQGSEA. CDR3 in amino acids: CSVAVSGNTIYF. DNA for the CDR3: TGCAGCGTGGCAGTCTCTGGAAACACCATATATTTT. The full variable domain, its missing parts supplied by reference TRBV29-1 and TRBJ1-3, is SAVISQKPSRDICQRGTSLTIQCQVDSQVTMMFWYRQQPGQSLTLIATANQGSEATYESGFVIDKFPISRPNLTFSTLTVSNMSPEDSSIYLCSVAVSGNTIYFGEGSWLTVV.

This clonotype was found a few times. The chain combines TRBV29-1 with TRBJ1-3, with no clear D. The CDR3 covers 13 residues. Germline values: CDR1 SQVTM, CDR2 ANQGSEA. V was cut by 2 bases and J by 4 bases, with 9 bases left in between. The CDR3 loop reads CSVEMGLGNTIYF. CDR3 sequence (DNA): TGCAGCGTTGAAATGGGATTAGGAAACACCATATATTTT.

This clonotype came up many times. This chain uses TRBV5-1 with TRBJ2-2, with 7 positions matching TRBD2. This CDR3 spans 18 amino acids. The V segment lost 0 bases and the J segment 5 bases; nucleotides outside the gene matches: 13. Looked up from germline, CDR1 is SGHRS and CDR2 is YFSETQ. The CDR3 nucleotides are TGCGCCAGCAGCTTGGAGAGGCGGGGGACTACTTCAACCGGGGAGCTGTTTTTT. Its translation: CASSLERRGTTSTGELFF.

This clonotype has a count of ten or more. As DNA, the CDR3 is TGTGCCACCAGCAGTCCAACTAGGAGGGACAATGAGCAGTTCTTC. Translated, it gives CATSSPTRRDNEQFF. The V and J genes are TRBV15 and TRBJ2-1, with D perhaps TRBD2 (6 bases). V lost 3 bases, J lost 5 bases, and 14 bases lay in between. Germline values: CDR1 LNHNV, CDR2 YYDKDF (reference sequence). The CDR3 is 15 amino acids.

This clonotype has a count of ten or more. The V and J genes are TRBV10-3 and TRBJ2-3, with D uncertain. Trimming removed 6 bases from V and 2 bases from J, with 12 bases in between. Germline V lookup: CDR1 ENHRY, CDR2 SYGVKD. The CDR3 is 14 residues long. The CDR3 is CAIRPASLTDTQYF. The CDR3 nucleotides read TGTGCCATCAGACCGGCTTCACTCACAGATACGCAGTATTTT.

The chain recombines TRBV28 with TRBJ2-3; 13 bases agree with TRBD2. With V trimmed by 4 bases and J by 4 bases, 2 bases remained unmatched. Germline assignment: CDR1 MDHEN and CDR2 SYDVKM. This CDR3 has 15 residues. CDR3 in amino acids: CASSWTSGSADTQYF. For the CDR3, the DNA is TGTGCCAGCAGTTGGACTAGCGGGAGTGCAGATACGCAGTATTTT.

This chain connects TRBV18 to TRBJ2-3, with D possibly being TRBD1 (5 bases). Trimming left V 3 bases short and J 0 bases short, with 13 bases between. The germline gives CDR1 KGHSH, CDR2 LQKENI. This CDR3 comprises 16 residues. CDR3 in amino acids: CASSPVLTESTDTQYF. In DNA, the CDR3 is TGTGCCAGCTCACCTGTCCTGACAGAAAGCACAGATACGCAGTATTTT.

The chain employs TRBV4-3 and TRBJ1-1; D not resolved. Germline assignment: CDR1 LGHNA and CDR2 YSLEER. The CDR3 is made up of 13 amino acids. V gave up 0 bases and J gave up 7 bases, with 9 bases separating them. The CDR3 loop is CASSQDGVDEAFF. In nucleotides, the CDR3 is TGCGCCAGCAGCCAAGACGGGGTGGATGAAGCTTTCTTT.

CDR3 in amino acids: CASSWQGAISGNTIYF. CDR3 coding DNA: TGTGCCAGCAGCTGGCAGGGGGCGATCTCTGGAAACACCATATATTTT. The chain combines TRBV5-6 with TRBJ1-3, with 8 nucleotides matching TRBD1. The CDR3 runs to 16 residues. J gave up 0 bases and V 3 bases, and 5 bases lay outside the gene matches. Germline V gene sequence: CDR1 SGHDT, CDR2 YYEEEE. The complete variable domain, with remaining parts taken from reference TRBV5-6 and TRBJ1-3, reads DAGVTQSPTHLIKTRGQQVTLRCSPKSGHDTVSWYQQALGQGPQFIFQYYEEEERQRGNFPDRFSGHQFPNYSSELNVNALLLGDSALYLCASSWQGAISGNTIYFGEGSWLTVV.

This clonotype has more than one count but fewer than ten. The genes are TRBV5-1 and TRBJ2-7; D may match TRBD1 or TRBD2 (5 bases each). The length of the CDR3 is 15 residues. Germline-derived CDR1 and CDR2 are SGHRS and YFSETQ. Trimming took off 5 bases at V and 0 bases at J, with 15 bases between the two ends. CDR3 in amino acids: CASSPGTTVSYEQYF. The CDR3 bases are TGCGCCAGCAGTCCCGGGACCACCGTCTCCTACGAGCAGTACTTC.

This clonotype occurred many times. The chain recombines TRBV5-1 with TRBJ2-5, with D perhaps matching TRBD1 (7 bases). CDR1 and CDR2 (germline): SGHRS, YFSETQ. The CDR3 totals 16 residues. Deletions cut 2 bases from V and 4 bases from J, with 18 bases between. DNA for the CDR3: TGCGCCAGCAGCTTCGGCGTACAGGGGAGGACAGAGACCCAGTACTTC. Protein sequence: CASSFGVQGRTETQYF.

Ten or more counts support this clonotype. V and J are TRBV9 and TRBJ2-1; D might be TRBD2 (5 bases). The V and J ends lost 0 bases and 0 bases respectively, with 7 bases between them. Germline V gene lookup returns CDR1 SGDLS and CDR2 YYNGEE. This CDR3 has 15 residues. The CDR3 sequence: CASSVGELSYNEQFF. In nucleotides, the CDR3 is TGTGCCAGCAGCGTAGGGGAGCTCTCCTACAATGAGCAGTTCTTC.

Turning to this clonotype: Given a much more abundant clone one base away, this may be a read error. The chain recombines TRBV9 with TRBJ1-4, with TRBD1 matching over 9 bases. The ends lost 3 bases at V and 9 bases at J; junction bases unmatched: 12. In germline, CDR1 is SGDLS, CDR2 YYNGEE. The CDR3 is made up of 16 amino acids. The CDR3 coding sequence is TGTGCCAGCAGCGAGACACCACAGGGGGCAAATAAAAAACTGTTTTTT. Translated: CASSETPQGANKKLFF.

This clonotype was recorded at least ten times. The V gene is TRBV29-1, the J gene TRBJ1-5; D may be TRBD1 (6 bases). Germline V gives CDR1 SQVTM, CDR2 ANQGSEA. V was shortened by 6 bases and J by 2 bases, with 11 bases between the two germline ends. The CDR3 is 13 amino acids. The CDR3 nucleotides are TGCAGCGTGCAGGGGAAGGGCAATCAGCCCCAGCATTTT. Encoded protein: CSVQGKGNQPQHF.

This clonotype was seen a few times. The V gene is TRBV27, the J gene TRBJ2-1; D uncertain. V lost 3 bases and J lost 2, with 11 bases in between. CDR1 and CDR2 from the germline V gene are MNHEY and SMNVEV (reference sequence). The CDR3 has 15 residues. The CDR3 sequence: CASSFRRSTYNEQFF. As DNA, the CDR3 is TGTGCCAGCAGTTTCAGGAGATCCACCTACAATGAGCAGTTCTTC.

This clonotype was seen repeatedly, ten times or more. The chain carries TRBV7-9 and TRBJ2-3; D tentatively reads TRBD1 or TRBD2 (5 bases each). The CDR3 consists of 15 residues. Trimming stripped 5 bases from V and 0 bases from J, with 12 bases between. The germline V gene has CDR1 SEHNR and CDR2 FQNEAQ (reference sequence). In nucleotides, the CDR3 is TGTGCCAGCAGCCACGGGACGGCTAGCACAGATACGCAGTATTTT. This sequence encodes CASSHGTASTDTQYF.

This clonotype turned up a few times. V usage is TRBV5-5 and J usage is TRBJ2-1, with 8 nucleotides matching TRBD1. The CDR3 covers 14 residues. The ends lost 2 bases at V and 5 bases at J; junction bases unmatched: 3. CDR1 and CDR2 (germline): SGHKS, YYEKEE (reference sequence). CDR3 DNA: TGTGCCAGCAGCTTTGACAGGGGTAACAATGAGCAGTTCTTC. Translation gives CASSFDRGNNEQFF. The complete variable domain, with remaining parts taken from reference TRBV5-5 and TRBJ2-1, reads DAGVTQSPTHLIKTRGQQVTLRCSPISGHKSVSWYQQVLGQGPQFIFQYYEKEERGRGNFPDRFSARQFPNYSSELNVNALLLGDSALYLCASSFDRGNNEQFFGPGTRLTVL.

The chain carries TRBV21-1 and TRBJ2-1; the table's D gene call, TRBD2, was not cross checked with the DNA. TRBV21-1 is termed a pseudogene. The CDR3 is 17 residues long. The CDR3 loop reads CASSPRTSGMSYNEQFF. The CDR3 bases are TGTGCCAGCAGCCCACGGACTAGCGGGATGTCCTACAATGAGCAGTTCTTC.

In its sample, this clonotype was seen a few times. This sequence joins TRBV10-3 and TRBJ2-4, with D possibly matching TRBD1 (8 bases). CDR3 length: 13 residues. The V gene lost 5 bases and the J gene lost 15 bases, with 20 bases spanning the gap. Per germline, CDR1 ENHRY and CDR2 SYGVKD. The CDR3 sequence: CAISLQGGQGLYF. CDR3 DNA sequence: TGTGCCATCAGTCTACAGGGGGGGCAGGGTTTGTACTTC.

This clonotype was picked up many times. The chain carries TRBV12-3 or TRBV12-4 and TRBJ2-5, with D perhaps being TRBD1 or TRBD2 (6 bases each). Between the trimmed V and J ends, which lost 3 bases and 1 base, there was a span of 18 bases. CDR3 length: 17 residues. The CDR3: CASSFLWGASLQETQYF. CDR3 DNA sequence: TGTGCCAGCAGTTTTCTATGGGGGGCCAGTCTCCAAGAGACCCAGTACTTC.

In this sample, this clonotype turned up many times. The chain has TRBV3-1 and TRBJ2-7; 7 bases map to TRBD1. CDR1 and CDR2 (germline): LGHDT, YNNKEL (reference sequence). Germline trimming cut 4 bases from V and 5 bases from J; bases unmatched to any gene: 5. The CDR3 covers 13 residues. In nucleotides, the CDR3 is TGTGCCAGCAGCCCATCGACAGGGAACGAGCAGTACGTC. Its translation is CASSPSTGNEQYV.

The gene calls are TRBV19 and TRBJ2-7; 7 bases fit TRBD2. Trimming took 9 bases from V and 3 from J; bases not matched to a gene: 2. The CDR3 spans 11 residues. Germline values: CDR1 LNHDA, CDR2 SQIVND (reference sequence). The CDR3 DNA reads as TGTGCCAGCGGGGACTACTACGAGCAGTACTTC. Translating gives CASGDYYEQYF. The full variable domain, rest sourced from reference TRBV19 and TRBJ2-7, is DGGITQSPKYLFRKEGQNVTLSCEQNLNHDAMYWYRQDPGQGLRLIYYSQIVNDFQKGDIAEGYSVSREKKESFPLTVTSAQKNPTAFYLCASGDYYEQYFGPGTRLTVT.